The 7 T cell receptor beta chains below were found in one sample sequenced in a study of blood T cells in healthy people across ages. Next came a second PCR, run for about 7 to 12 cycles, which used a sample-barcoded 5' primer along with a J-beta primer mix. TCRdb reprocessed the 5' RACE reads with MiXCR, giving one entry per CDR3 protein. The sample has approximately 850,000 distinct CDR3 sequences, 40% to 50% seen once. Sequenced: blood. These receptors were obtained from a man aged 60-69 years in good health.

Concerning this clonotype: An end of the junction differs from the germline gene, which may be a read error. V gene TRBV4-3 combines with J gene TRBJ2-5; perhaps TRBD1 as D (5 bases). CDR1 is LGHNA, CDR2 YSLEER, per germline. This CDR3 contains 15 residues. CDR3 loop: CASSQDAGFQETPYF. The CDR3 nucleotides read TGCGCCAGCAGCCAAGATGCAGGGTTCCAAGAGACCCCGTACTTC.

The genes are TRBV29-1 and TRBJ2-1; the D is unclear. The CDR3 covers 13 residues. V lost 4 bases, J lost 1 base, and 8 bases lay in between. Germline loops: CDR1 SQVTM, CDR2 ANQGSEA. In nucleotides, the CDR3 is TGCAGCGTTGCCTGGGGATCCTACAATGAGCAGTTCTTC. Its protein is CSVAWGSYNEQFF.

Here the CDR3 reads CASSQDIGGTQYF. The CDR3 nucleotides read TGTGCCAGCAGCCAAGATATCGGAGGTACGCAGTATTTT. This chain uses TRBV14 with TRBJ2-3; TRBD2 is a possible D gene (5 bases). Germline V lookup: CDR1 SGHDN, CDR2 FVKESK. The V gene lost 0 bases and the J gene lost 8 bases, with 9 bases spanning the gap. The CDR3 loop spans 13 amino acids. The full variable domain, with the rest looked up from reference TRBV14 and TRBJ2-3, is EAGVTQFPSHSVIEKGQTVTLRCDPISGHDNLYWYRRVMGKEIKFLLHFVKESKQDESGMPNNRFLAERTGGTYSTLKVQPAELEDSGVYFCASSQDIGGTQYFGPGTRLTVL.

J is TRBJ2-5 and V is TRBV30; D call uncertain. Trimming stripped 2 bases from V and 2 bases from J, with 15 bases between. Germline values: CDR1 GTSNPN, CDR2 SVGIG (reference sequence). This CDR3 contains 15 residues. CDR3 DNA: TGTGCCTGGAGTCAATTCGGCTCCCCTCAAGAGACCCAGTACTTC. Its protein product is CAWSQFGSPQETQYF.

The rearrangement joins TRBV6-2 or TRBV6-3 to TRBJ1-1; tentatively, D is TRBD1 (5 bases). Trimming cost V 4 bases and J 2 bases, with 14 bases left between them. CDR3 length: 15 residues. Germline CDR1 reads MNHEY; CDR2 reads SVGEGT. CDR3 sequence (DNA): TGTGCCAGCAGTTTCACTGCAAGGGGTAACACTGAAGCTTTCTTT. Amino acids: CASSFTARGNTEAFF.

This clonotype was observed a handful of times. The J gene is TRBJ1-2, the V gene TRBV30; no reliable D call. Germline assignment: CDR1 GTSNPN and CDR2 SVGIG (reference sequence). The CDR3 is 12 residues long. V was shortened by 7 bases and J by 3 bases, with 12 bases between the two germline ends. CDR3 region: CASRRPDYGYTF. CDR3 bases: TGTGCCTCCAGGCGACCGGACTATGGCTACACCTTC.

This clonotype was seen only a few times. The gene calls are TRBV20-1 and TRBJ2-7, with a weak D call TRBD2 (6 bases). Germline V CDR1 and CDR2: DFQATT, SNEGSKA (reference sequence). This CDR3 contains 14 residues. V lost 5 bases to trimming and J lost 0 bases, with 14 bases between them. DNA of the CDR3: TGCAGTGCTCCTAAGGACGGGAGCTCCTACGAGCAGTACTTC. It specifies CSAPKDGSSYEQYF.